A selection of T cell receptor beta chains follows, all from one sample in a study of CD8 T cells in ankylosing spondylitis. Using its own MiXCR run on the 5' RACE reads, TCRdb lists one record per CDR3 protein. The sample includes about 170,000 distinct CDR3 sequences, about 18% of them seen just once. The sequencing input was blood, either unsorted or a sorted T cell fraction (not recorded which). The receptors were gathered from a male donor with ankylosing spondylitis or in good health (not recorded which). Each CDR3 is given with its conserved first and last residue.

CDR3: CASSPQGIGDQPQHF
V: TRBV7-9
J: TRBJ1-5

CDR3: CSAHHRGSSYTEQFF
V: TRBV20-1
J: TRBJ2-1

CDR3: CSVEDGGGAADTQYF
V: TRBV29-1
J: TRBJ2-3

CDR3: CASSFGTPEHSYEQYF
V: TRBV5-5
J: TRBJ2-7

CDR3: CASSFSGNTEAFF
V: TRBV7-3
J: TRBJ1-1

CDR3: CANSLGRESGQPQHF
V: TRBV5-6
J: TRBJ1-5

CDR3: CASSLAPQGTYNEQFF
V: TRBV5-1
J: TRBJ2-1

CDR3: CASSYSMAGYTF
V: TRBV6-6
J: TRBJ1-2

CDR3: CASSLEGTGGIQYF
V: TRBV5-4
J: TRBJ2-4

CDR3: CAVRRSANEQFF
V: TRBV19
J: TRBJ2-1

CDR3: CASSGTGGQPQHF
V: TRBV6-2/TRBV6-3
J: TRBJ1-5

CDR3: CSARGTEEFGLADQETQYF
V: TRBV20-1
J: TRBJ2-5

CDR3: CASSPPRRISGSYNEQFF
V: TRBV28
J: TRBJ2-1

CDR3: CSARVALAGAGELFF
V: TRBV20-1
J: TRBJ2-2

CDR3: CASSSVPQYGDYYEQYF
V: TRBV7-9
J: TRBJ2-7

CDR3: CASSPDKGRGQPQHF
V: TRBV5-5
J: TRBJ1-5

CDR3: CASSFGSGKSILFTDTQYF
V: TRBV6-5
J: TRBJ2-3

CDR3: CSALKAIRDGELFF
V: TRBV29-1
J: TRBJ2-2

CDR3: CSVTQGASHNEQFF
V: TRBV29-1
J: TRBJ2-1

CDR3: CSAPTGLAANTGELFF
V: TRBV20-1
J: TRBJ2-2

CDR3: CASSYAQGASEAFF
V: TRBV6-5
J: TRBJ1-1

CDR3: CATSGPGKKTGELFF
V: TRBV15
J: TRBJ2-2

CDR3: CASSSGTRYEQYF
V: TRBV28
J: TRBJ2-7

CDR3: CASSHDWAAEQYF
V: TRBV11-2
J: TRBJ2-7

CDR3: CASSPGTSGNTGELFF
V: TRBV12-3/TRBV12-4
J: TRBJ2-2

CDR3: CSAPSRSADNSPLHF
V: TRBV20-1
J: TRBJ1-6

CDR3: CASSYSRGTNSGNTIYF
V: TRBV6-5
J: TRBJ1-3

CDR3: CASSSLAGGTGNQPQHF
V: TRBV28
J: TRBJ1-5

CDR3: CSVEGDRQETQYF
V: TRBV29-1
J: TRBJ2-5

CDR3: CASSYDLGSTDTQYF
V: TRBV5-4
J: TRBJ2-3

CDR3: CAIKRDPAYEQYF
V: TRBV10-3
J: TRBJ2-7

CDR3: CASSDQGDSYTGELFF
V: TRBV9
J: TRBJ2-2

CDR3: CASGRDKIYEQYF
V: TRBV6-1
J: TRBJ2-7

CDR3: CASSLDWRDTQYF
V: TRBV11-3
J: TRBJ2-3

CDR3: CSASLDRAGGELFF
V: TRBV20-1
J: TRBJ2-2

CDR3: CASSFAELVDKNIQYF
V: TRBV5-1
J: TRBJ2-4

CDR3: CSVHAGVPTDTQYF
V: TRBV29-1
J: TRBJ2-3

CDR3: CSARAGAFTGELFF
V: TRBV20-1
J: TRBJ2-2

CDR3: CARGGGARLTYEQYF
V: TRBV6-1
J: TRBJ2-7

CDR3: CSVTPRMYNEQFF
V: TRBV29-1
J: TRBJ2-1

CDR3: CASSLGSTMSEQYF
V: TRBV7-2
J: TRBJ2-7

CDR3: CASSFGASTDTQYF
V: TRBV12-3/TRBV12-4
J: TRBJ2-3

CDR3: CSARSWLAGYNEQFF
V: TRBV20-1
J: TRBJ2-1

CDR3: CASSLGSSGGTDTQYF
V: TRBV7-9
J: TRBJ2-3

CDR3: CASSRTGLASVEEQYF
V: TRBV28
J: TRBJ2-7